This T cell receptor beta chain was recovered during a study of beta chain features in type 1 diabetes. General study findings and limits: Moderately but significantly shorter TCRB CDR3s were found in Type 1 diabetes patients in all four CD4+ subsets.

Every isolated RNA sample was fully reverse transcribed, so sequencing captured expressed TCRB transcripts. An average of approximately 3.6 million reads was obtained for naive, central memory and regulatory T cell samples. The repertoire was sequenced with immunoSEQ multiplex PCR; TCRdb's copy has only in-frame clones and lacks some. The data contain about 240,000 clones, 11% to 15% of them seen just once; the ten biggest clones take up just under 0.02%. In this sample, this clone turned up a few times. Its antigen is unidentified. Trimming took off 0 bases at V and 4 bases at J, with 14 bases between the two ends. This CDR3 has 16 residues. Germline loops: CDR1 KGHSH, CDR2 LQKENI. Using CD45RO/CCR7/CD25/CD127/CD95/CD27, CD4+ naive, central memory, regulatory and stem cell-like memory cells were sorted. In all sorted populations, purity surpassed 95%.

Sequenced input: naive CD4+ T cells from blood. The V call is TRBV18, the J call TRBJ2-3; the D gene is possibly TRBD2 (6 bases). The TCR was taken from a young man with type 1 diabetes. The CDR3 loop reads CASSPPNGGSADTQYF. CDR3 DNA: TGTGCCAGCTCACCACCGAACGGGGGAAGCGCAGATACGCAGTATTTT.